The 24 T cell receptor beta chains reported below all come from one sample, sequenced in a study of cytomegalovirus exposure and HLA in healthy donors. The primer mix had 60 Vbeta and 13 Jbeta primers. The data were produced by immunoSEQ multiplex PCR, yet TCRdb's version contains in-frame clones alone and is incomplete. The table includes 150,000 to 200,000 clones, less than 90% detected once. The sequenced sample was PBMCs. These receptors all stem from a girl in the first two years of life in good health and CMV-seronegative.

The chain combines TRBV18 with TRBJ2-2; D is possibly TRBD1 (5 bases). This CDR3 has 16 residues. Trimming removed 3 bases at V and 5 bases at J, with 16 bases between. Germline values: CDR1 KGHSH, CDR2 LQKENI. CDR3 coding DNA: TGTGCCAGCTCACCTCTGACGATTCAGGGTACCGGGGAGCTGTTTTTT. Translation gives CASSPLTIQGTGELFF. Using reference TRBV18 and TRBJ2-2 for the parts outside the CDR3, the full variable domain is NAGVMQNPRHLVRRRGQEARLRCSPMKGHSHVYWYRQLPEEGLKFMVYLQKENIIDESGMPKERFSAEFPKEGPSILRIQQVVRGDSAAYFCASSPLTIQGTGELFFGEGSRLTVL.

The V gene is TRBV29-1, the J gene TRBJ2-5; D gene unclear. The germline V gene has CDR1 SQVTM and CDR2 ANQGSEA. This CDR3 region has 12 residues. The V gene lost 4 bases and the J gene lost 7 bases, with 13 bases spanning the gap. In DNA form, the CDR3 reads TGCAGCGTTGCTTCAACAGACGGGACCCAGTACTTC. Residues: CSVASTDGTQYF.

On this clone itself: The sample contains more than one DNA sequence encoding this CDR3. The rearrangement uses TRBV6-5 and TRBJ1-6; the D is unclear. CDR1 is MNHEY and CDR2 is SVGAGI in the germline V gene. CDR3 length: 12 amino acids. The germline V and J ends were trimmed by 6 bases and 12 bases, with 12 bases remaining between them. CDR3: CASRERMGPLHF. The CDR3 coding sequence is TGTGCCAGCAGGGAGAGAATGGGACCCCTCCACTTT.

The genes are TRBV4-1 and TRBJ2-3; TRBD2 matches 9 bases. With V trimmed by 0 bases and J by 6 bases, 7 bases remained unmatched. This CDR3 is built from 16 residues. Germline-derived CDR1 and CDR2 are MGHRA and YSYEKL. The CDR3 coding sequence is TGCGCCAGCAGCCAAGAGGGCGGGGGGGCACAGGATACGCAGTATTTT. This translates into CASSQEGGGAQDTQYF.

This sequence joins TRBV11-1 and TRBJ1-1; 7 nucleotides line up with TRBD1. Germline V gives CDR1 SGHAT, CDR2 FQDESV (reference sequence). After removal of 6 bases from V and 2 bases from J, the junction contained 15 bases not matched to a gene. This CDR3 is 17 amino acids long. As DNA, the CDR3 is TGTGCCAGCAGTCGACCCCGGGACAGAGCTTTTAACACTGAAGCTTTCTTT. Its translation: CASSRPRDRAFNTEAFF.

This clone showed up just a few times. The gene calls are TRBV7-8 and TRBJ2-5; 7 bases match TRBD2. The DNA end lines up better with TRBJ2-7; the J call may be wrong. Germline assignment: CDR1 SGHVS and CDR2 FQNEAQ. The CDR3 length is 14 residues. The CDR3 sequence: CASSLVSGIYEQYF. In DNA form, the CDR3 reads TGTGCCAGCAGCTTAGTGAGCGGGATCTACGAGCAGTACTTC.

The table lists this clone with a count of one. The chain carries TRBV5-1 and TRBJ1-1, with TRBD1 matching over 8 bases. CDR1 is SGHRS, CDR2 YFSETQ, per germline. V shed 3 bases and J 1 base; nucleotides not matched to a gene: 14. The CDR3 extends over 18 amino acids. CDR3 DNA sequence: TGCGCCAGCAGCTCAGCCTTGGACAGGGAAAAGGCGAACACTGAAGCTTTCTTT. Translation gives CASSSALDREKANTEAFF.

The chain recombines TRBV19 with TRBJ2-7, with TRBD2 matching 14 bases. Germline V gene sequence: CDR1 LNHDA, CDR2 SQIVND (reference sequence). Trimming cost V 8 bases and J 0 bases; bases outside gene matches: 6. CDR3 size: 16 residues. Written as DNA, the CDR3 is TGTGCCAGTGGGGGGACTAGCGGGAGCTTCTCCTACGAGCAGTACTTC. Translated, it gives CASGGTSGSFSYEQYF.

The rearrangement uses TRBV7-8 and TRBJ2-3; 12 nucleotides match TRBD2. The CDR3 spans 15 residues. Germline CDR1 reads SGHVS; CDR2 reads FQNEAQ. J gave up 5 bases and V 5 bases, and 5 bases lay outside the gene matches. The CDR3 DNA is TGTGCCAGCAGCCCTAGCGGGGGGGCCGGAGATACGCAGTATTTT. This sequence encodes CASSPSGGAGDTQYF.

The rearrangement uses TRBV5-1 and TRBJ2-3; 10 nucleotides line up with TRBD2. The CDR3 runs 17 residues. The germline V gene encodes CDR1 SGHRS and CDR2 YFSETQ. V dropped 1 base and J dropped 2; count of bases not matched to a gene: 7. The CDR3: CASSLLPSGSDTDTQYF. In DNA, the CDR3 is TGCGCCAGCAGCTTGCTTCCTAGCGGGAGTGACACAGATACGCAGTATTTT.

V usage is TRBV10-3 and J usage is TRBJ1-2, with D uncertain. Germline V lookup: CDR1 ENHRY, CDR2 SYGVKD. V was trimmed by 0 bases and J by 5 bases, leaving 13 bases between them. The CDR3 is 15 residues long. The CDR3 nucleotides are TGTGCCATCAGTGAGTCCCTTCAACCTATTTATGGCTACACCTTC. Translation: CAISESLQPIYGYTF.

The chain combines TRBV27 with TRBJ2-1, with TRBD1 matching over 8 bases. Trimming took 6 bases from V and 4 from J; bases not matched to a gene: 2. The CDR3 runs to 13 residues. CDR1 and CDR2 (germline): MNHEY, SMNVEV (reference sequence). The CDR3 loop reads CASRQGVYNEQFF. CDR3 DNA sequence: TGTGCCAGCAGACAGGGGGTATACAATGAGCAGTTCTTC.

This clone was detected a few times. The chain recombines TRBV5-4 with TRBJ2-5; no firm D call. The CDR3 is made up of 14 amino acids. With 5 bases removed from V and 2 bases from J, the gap between germline ends came to 13 bases. CDR1 is SGHNT, CDR2 YYREEE, per germline (reference sequence). For the CDR3, the DNA is TGTGCCAGCAGTCAAGTTTACGGTCAAGAGACCCAGTACTTC. Translated, it gives CASSQVYGQETQYF.

This clone appeared a few times. The rearrangement links TRBV5-1 to TRBJ2-6; D uncertain. V lost 1 base, J lost 3 bases, and 8 bases lay in between. Germline-derived CDR1 and CDR2 are SGHRS and YFSETQ. The CDR3 is 15 residues long. The CDR3 DNA is TGCGCCAGCAGCTTGAATCGCGGTGGGGCCAACGTCCTGACTTTC. Its translation is CASSLNRGGANVLTF.

This clone was detected once. The V and J genes are TRBV7-8 and TRBJ2-5; perhaps TRBD1 as D (5 bases). The ends were cut back, 5 bases at V and 4 bases at J, with 11 bases in the middle. Germline V lookup: CDR1 SGHVS, CDR2 FQNEAQ. The CDR3 length is 13 residues. CDR3 sequence reads: CASSPRVRETQYF. The CDR3 DNA sequence: TGTGCCAGCAGCCCCAGGGTCCGAGAGACCCAGTACTTC. Together with reference TRBV7-8 and TRBJ2-5, the CDR3 gives the full variable domain: GAGVSQSPRYKVAKRGQDVALRCDPISGHVSLFWYQQALGQGPEFLTYFQNEAQLDKSGLPSDRFFAERPEGSVSTLKIQRTQQEDSAVYLCASSPRVRETQYFGPGTRLLVL.

V is TRBV5-6 and J is TRBJ2-5; 9 nucleotides line up with TRBD1. The CDR3 runs to 15 residues. The trim removed 1 base at V and 4 bases at J, leaving 5 bases unmatched. The germline V gene has CDR1 SGHDT and CDR2 YYEEEE. The CDR3 coding sequence is TGTGCCAGCAGCTTGACAGGGGGCAAGTTAGAGACCCAGTACTTC. Translation gives CASSLTGGKLETQYF. Complete variable domain (other parts from reference TRBV5-6 and TRBJ2-5): DAGVTQSPTHLIKTRGQQVTLRCSPKSGHDTVSWYQQALGQGPQFIFQYYEEEERQRGNFPDRFSGHQFPNYSSELNVNALLLGDSALYLCASSLTGGKLETQYFGPGTRLLVL.

The chain carries TRBV5-1 and TRBJ1-1; possible D gene TRBD1, 6 bases. CDR3 length: 16 residues. V was cut by 2 bases and J by 4 bases, with 18 bases left in between. Germline CDR1 and CDR2: SGHRS and YFSETQ. As DNA, the CDR3 is TGCGCCAGCAGCTTAAATCAGGGGCCTGGTGGCACTGAAGCTTTCTTT. As protein: CASSLNQGPGGTEAFF.

A single count supports this clone. This chain connects TRBV29-1 to TRBJ1-2; D is perhaps TRBD1 (5 bases). Trimming removed 6 bases from V and 5 bases from J, with 10 bases in between. CDR3 size: 11 residues. CDR1 and CDR2 from the germline V gene are SQVTM and ANQGSEA. The DNA of the CDR3 is TGCAGCGTCTTGGGGACTTATGGCTACACCTTC. The encoded protein is CSVLGTYGYTF.

The J gene is TRBJ2-5, the V gene TRBV2, with 10 positions matching TRBD2. V dropped 8 bases and J dropped 3; count of bases not matched to a gene: 6. The CDR3 consists of 14 residues. Per germline, CDR1 SNHLY and CDR2 FYNNEI. CDR3 amino acids: CASGALAGEETQYF. The DNA of the CDR3 is TGTGCCAGCGGAGCCCTAGCGGGAGAAGAGACCCAGTACTTC.

The chain joins TRBV7-2 to TRBJ2-7; 10 nucleotides agree with TRBD2. This CDR3 is 14 amino acids long. Unmatched junction bases numbered 4, after V lost 4 bases and J lost 4 bases. Germline-derived CDR1 and CDR2 are SGHTA and FQGNSA. CDR3 loop: CASSSSGSMYEQYF. As DNA, the CDR3 is TGTGCCAGCAGCTCTAGCGGGAGTATGTACGAGCAGTACTTC. Combining the CDR3 with reference TRBV7-2 and TRBJ2-7 gives the whole variable domain GAGVSQSPSNKVTEKGKDVELRCDPISGHTALYWYRQSLGQGLEFLIYFQGNSAPDKSGLPSDRFSAERTGGSVSTLTIQRTQQEDSAVYLCASSSSGSMYEQYFGPGTRLTVT.

The chain employs TRBV18 and TRBJ2-7; D ambiguous. With 3 bases removed from V and 7 bases from J, the gap between germline ends came to 10 bases. Germline-derived CDR1 and CDR2 are KGHSH and LQKENI. CDR3 length equals 12 residues. CDR3 DNA sequence: TGTGCCAGCTCACCCGAGGTCCGAGAGCAGTACTTC. This gives the protein CASSPEVREQYF.

The V gene is TRBV4-2, the J gene TRBJ1-2; no definite D call. The V end was cut by 1 base, the J end by 2 bases, with 8 bases between. CDR3 length equals 14 residues. Germline CDR1 reads LGHNA; CDR2 reads YNFKEQ. CDR3 in amino acids: CASSQAAGNYGYTF. CDR3 coding DNA: TGTGCCAGCAGCCAAGCTGCCGGGAACTATGGCTACACCTTC.

The chain carries TRBV5-8 and TRBJ2-5, with 11 nucleotides matching TRBD1. Germline loops: CDR1 SGHTS, CDR2 YDEGEE. The J segment lost 3 bases and the V segment lost 0 bases, leaving 4 bases of the junction unmatched. The CDR3 is 16 amino acids. As DNA, the CDR3 is TGTGCCAGCAGCTTGGGGGGGACAGGGGGTGAAGAGACCCAGTACTTC. Its protein is CASSLGGTGGEETQYF.

The chain is built from TRBV5-1 and TRBJ1-1; the D gene is possibly TRBD1 (6 bases). V was pared by 4 bases and J by 7 bases, with 14 bases between. The CDR3 is 13 amino acids. From germline, CDR1 is SGHRS and CDR2 YFSETQ. The CDR3 region is CASSDQGPGEAFF. CDR3 nucleotides: TGCGCCAGCAGCGACCAGGGGCCCGGTGAAGCTTTCTTT.